This T cell receptor beta chain was recorded in a study of blood T cell repertoires in COVID-19. Study as a whole: Samples of COVID-19 (acute and convalescent) were obtained from the United States, Italy and Spain.

This clone showed up just once. CDR3 size: 14 residues. The germline V gene encodes CDR1 KGHSH and CDR2 LQKENI. Trimming removed 3 bases at V and 6 bases at J, with 13 bases between. As handled by the study authors: How many nucleated cells were present was estimated from reference gene primer amplification. Sequencing was performed with immunoSEQ multiplex PCR; in TCRdb, only in-frame clones are kept and a portion is missing. That table furnishes V, J and clone size, whereas the DNA furnished D and trimming. In the table there are around 130,000 clones, 70% to 90% of which are singletons. The receptor comes from a man aged 45-60 years with acute or convalescent COVID-19. The sample comprised peripheral blood. V gene TRBV18 combines with J gene TRBJ2-3; D remains unclear. In nucleotides, the CDR3 is TGTGCCAGCTCACCCCCCCCGGGTTATGATACGCAGTATTTT. Its protein is CASSPPPGYDTQYF.